This T cell receptor (beta chain) was captured in a study of beta chain features in type 1 diabetes (dated 2018 in TCRdb). Regarding the study in general: No differences in mean age, gender distribution, total cell number or subset yield were found between patients and healthy donors. A total of over 95,000,000 sorted cells were examined across all samples, and RNA yield correlated strongly with the number of cells per subset. The study compared the TCRB repertoires of sorted circulating CD4+ T cell subsets in recently diagnosed type 1 diabetes patients with those in matched healthy donors. Whereas all 30 or so donors provided naive and central memory subsets, regulatory and stem cell-like memory subsets were isolated from just 8 patients and about 8 healthy donors.

Here is what the overall study found, with its caveats: Naive, central memory and regulatory TCRB repertoires appeared to be more alike among patients than among healthy donors. Shorter templates might have been favored by PCR, but patient and control samples were amplified and corrected together, so both groups would have been affected equally by any skew. Because the HLA sub-analyses included only small numbers of individuals, any influence of HLA type on TCRB rearrangement was left unresolved. Because cDNA was sequenced instead of genomic DNA, activated cells with high expression could be over-represented, although the groups did not differ in activation or CD3 levels. In all four CD4+ subsets, TCRB CDR3 length was moderately but significantly shorter in type 1 diabetes patients. Patients with type 1 diabetes made fewer insertions and deleted more nucleotides at VDJ recombination sites, implying thymic rearrangement abnormalities.

All of the isolated RNA was reverse transcribed with the High Capacity cDNA Reverse Transcription Kit, so expressed TCRB transcripts were sequenced. Naive, central memory and regulatory T cell samples underwent deep immunoSEQ sequencing, averaging about 3.57 million total reads per sample. Sorted cells were lysed in RLT buffer, and RNA was extracted using DNase-treated RNeasy Micro or Mini kits according to cell number. Each cell subset was processed on its own to prevent cross-contamination, while patient and healthy donor samples were processed together. The immunoSEQ multiplex PCR was used to amplify TCRB sequences from cDNA, generating 87-bp fragments that spanned the CDR3 region. Sequencing of the amplicons was performed on the Illumina HiSeq platform. On the study's bioinformatics: Synthetic template baselines were used to correct PCR bias computationally, reads within Hamming distance 2 were collapsed together, and singletons that could not be merged were discarded. Reads were aligned against IMGT so that V, D and J genes, CDR3 length and insertions or deletions at six rearrangement sites could be assigned. Clonotype counts were normalized to sorted cell number within each subset before computing true diversity and Gini coefficients with the tcR R package. The overlap coefficient, calculated on TCRB nucleotide sequences, was used to quantify repertoire sharing. As a proxy for the pre-selection repertoire, out-of-frame TCRB sequences from naive cells were analyzed. Not all clones reach the TCRdb copy of this immuneACCESS table, which keeps in-frame sequences only. Checked studies attribute under half of the gap to unresolved V genes and leave the rest unexplained. V and J calls and clone size are as listed in that table; D and trimming were resolved from the DNA. The sample profile shows about half a million clones; roughly 10% of them were found once. The ten largest clones capture 0.045% to 0.05% of the sample.

Each donor gave one peripheral blood draw, approximately 110 mL on average, collected into heparinised tubes. Naive, central memory, regulatory and stem cell-like memory CD4+ T cells were sorted on a BD FACSAria II using a panel including CD45RO, CCR7, CD25, CD127, CD95 and CD27. A purity above 95% was achieved for all sorted populations. Right away, PBMCs were isolated by Lymphoprep density gradient centrifugation and were stained directly, with no culture step. So that batch effects would be minimized, each experiment stained and sorted samples in pairs, pairing one healthy donor with one patient. The germline V gene sets CDR1 to SGHTA and CDR2 to FQGTGA. Between the V and J ends, shortened by 0 bases and 1 base respectively, the junction contains 6 bases. The CDR3 runs 14 residues from the cysteine to the phenylalanine. Only CDR3 DNA is held: 42 bases, read in frame from base 1. This clone was detected a few times. It lacks a known antigen. Within one base of it there is no much larger clone, and no base qualities were kept.

The receptor comes from a woman between 18 and 29 years old in good health. The sequencing input was naive CD4+ T cells from blood. According to the study, the label for this sample's cell subset or site signals: true naive CD4+ T cells. The chain employs TRBV7-3 and TRBJ1-1, with an unclear D gene assignment. The CDR3: CASSLTGGNTEAFF. The nucleotide sequence reads TGTGCCAGCAGCTTAACAGGAGGGAACACTGAAGCTTTCTTT.